Here is one T cell receptor (beta chain) with its context. Its antigen is undetermined. These data are taken from a study of a mutant IDH1 vaccine in newly diagnosed glioma. Overall study: Radiotherapy alone preceded vaccination by 4-6 weeks; alternatively, vaccination started with temozolomide cycles. Antecedent treatment encompassed radiotherapy, temozolomide, or their combination; the majority received both.

General observations from the study: The study observed vaccine-induced immune responses in just over 90% of patients. Pseudoprogression showed no apparent link to changes in top peripheral T cell clonotypes.

Time point defined: week 47, end of study. Alongside topical imiquimod, each dose of vaccine comprised 300 ug of mutant IDH1 20-mer peptide. V was pared by 2 bases and J by 7 bases, with 11 bases between. CDR3 length: 12 amino acids. The germline gives CDR1 SQVTM, CDR2 ANQGSEA. Clones were sequenced by immunoSEQ multiplex PCR, and TCRdb holds only the in-frame ones, with some missing. In the table there are tens of thousands of clones, roughly 91% of which are singletons. Sequencing used PBMCs, obtained from a glioma patient whose treatment included an IDH1 peptide vaccine. The TCR comes from a woman between 45 and 60 years old with glioma. The chain has TRBV29-1 and TRBJ1-1; no firm D call. Written as DNA, the CDR3 is TGCAGCGTTGAATACATGGGAATTGAAGCTTTCTTT. Protein sequence: CSVEYMGIEAFF.